This T cell receptor beta chain was sequenced during a study of T cell responses to AZD1222 COVID-19 vaccine. Regarding the study as a whole: It was only 6 or 7 AZD1222 recipients who were seropositive at baseline. Every sample of the repertoires postdated the peak T cell response.

Here immunoSEQ multiplex PCR was the method, and the copy in TCRdb shows in-frame clones only, minus some. The sample shows 100,000 to 150,000 clones, about 88% of them seen only once. Germline trimming cut 6 bases from V and 4 bases from J; bases unmatched to any gene: 2. This CDR3 has 13 amino acids. Of note for this clone: Its antigen is not identified.

The source of this sequence is an adult in good health. The source material was peripheral blood, sampled on day 0 of AZD1222 vaccination. This chain joins TRBV12-3 or TRBV12-4 and TRBJ2-2; TRBD2 agrees at 7 bases. CDR3 DNA sequence: TGTGCCAGCAGCGCGGGGGTCACCGGGGAGCTGTTTTTT. It codes for CASSAGVTGELFF.